Only one count was recorded for the clone carrying this T cell receptor (beta chain). Antigen specificity is unknown. The data were obtained in a study of cytomegalovirus exposure and HLA in healthy donors. Whole-study context: Sequencing of roughly 180 million T cells in an earlier analysis found around 120 million unique TCR beta sequences. Whole-study results and caveats: A later analysis showed that HLA-associated TCR beta chains had undergone more clonal expansion than equally common others. Association of a missense DCLRE1C variant with TCR beta V- and J-gene trimming was reported in a later analysis. Per a prior analysis, the majority of TCR beta V segments were productive roughly 90% or roughly 30% of the time.

PCR used 60 Vbeta primers and 13 Jbeta primers. TCRdb's copy holds only in-frame clones and misses some; the assay was immunoSEQ multiplex PCR. The table records around 140,000 clones, roughly three fifths of them present only once. The receptor was derived from a woman aged 40 to 49 in good health and CMV-seronegative. Sequenced: PBMCs.

The CDR3 loop reads CASTPGPGGRLYNSPLHF. In DNA form, the CDR3 reads TGTGCCAGCACCCCCGGCCCGGGAGGGAGGTTGTATAATTCACCCCTCCACTTT. The V call is TRBV9, the J call TRBJ1-6; D unresolved. The length of the CDR3 is 18 residues. The germline V and J ends were trimmed by 6 bases and 4 bases, with 23 bases remaining between them. The germline gives CDR1 SGDLS, CDR2 YYNGEE. The complete variable domain, with remaining parts taken from reference TRBV9 and TRBJ1-6, reads DSGVTQTPKHLITATGQRVTLRCSPRSGDLSVYWYQQSLDQGLQFLIQYYNGEERAKGNILERFSAQQFPDLHSELNLSSLELGDSALYFCASTPGPGGRLYNSPLHFGNGTRLTVT.